Sequencing of this T cell receptor (beta chain) was carried out in a study of naive and memory T cell subsets (TCRdb year 2017). Background on the whole study: The figure summarizing these samples reported roughly 10 blood donors, 7 tuberculin skin test biopsies and 3 saline control biopsies. PCR2 was typically run as a SYBR Green qPCR and stopped at a set threshold, although low-input samples could use end-point PCR of approximately 6 cycles instead. Summary of the overall study and its limitations: The potential sensitivity of the RNA-based method to TCR transcript changes with T cell activation and differentiation was acknowledged.

This clonotype appeared many times. It lacks a known antigen. No base quality information exists; no much larger clone differs at one position. Library generation was performed with 5' RACE. TCR RNA was reverse transcribed with SuperScript IV using alpha and beta constant region primers for the blood and skin samples. Four rounds of PCR, run with the SP2 primer together with nested alpha and beta constant region primers, were used to amplify the ligated cDNA. An oligonucleotide carrying the Illumina SP2 primer and a UMI was ligated to the 3' end of the cDNA by means of T4 RNA ligase 1. To prevent hairpin formation, the 12-nucleotide UMI was made up of two random hexamers with an eight-base spacer between them. From the second PCR onward, TCR alpha and beta chain libraries were processed separately and dual indexed for multiplexing. After pooling, the indexed libraries were analyzed by capillary electrophoresis and sequenced on either an Illumina MiSeq or NextSeq. PhiX DNA at 5-7% was spiked into libraries to increase base diversity and improve cluster recognition. Processing in the source paper ran as follows. Demultiplexor took UMIs from read 2, joined the UMIs to the TCR sequence from read 1, and separated reads according to sample indices. Decombinator identified V and J genes and V-J junctions and gave each TCR a five-part identifier that included V and J deletions. Collapsinator used UMIs to correct sequencing errors and PCR amplification heterogeneity, producing a UMI-based abundance for each TCR. CDR3Translator converted identifiers to nucleotide sequence, translated to amino acids, and extracted CDR3 regions using terminal motifs. Error-corrected counts of alpha and beta TCRs from blood and skin were compared after being normalized to the amount of input RNA. TCRdb handled the public reads itself, with Q25 trimming in fastp and clone calling in MiXCR, and kept productive beta chains. Under each unique CDR3 protein, matching rows form one entry showing the most common genes and DNA. These V and J calls originate from TCRdb's pipeline instead of the authors' own analysis. For this sample the table gives more than 20,000 distinct CDR3 sequences, of which about 4.4% were detected only once. Jointly, the top ten make up 7.8% of the sample.

For whole blood analysis, 2.5 to 3 ml of peripheral blood was collected from healthy adult volunteers into Tempus tubes, and RNA was extracted following the manufacturer's instructions. A robust, sensitive protocol for the amplification, sequencing and analysis of TCRs was described in the study, in which 3' ligation of a UMI-containing oligonucleotide to TCR cDNA was used. Total RNA, without cell sorting, was DNase treated with RQ1 DNase before reverse transcription, targeting roughly 1 to 1,100 ng input. To check how robust the pipeline was in samples where T cells make up a minority population, libraries were built from skin biopsies and whole blood. From its cysteine to its phenylalanine, the CDR3 spans 14 amino acids. The kept DNA is CDR3 alone, 42 bases in frame from the first base. The germline V gene (reference sequence) yields DFQATT for CDR1 and SNEGSKA for CDR2. Relative to germline, V is missing 3 bases and J is missing 5 bases, with 7 bases of the junction outside any gene match.

This receptor chain uses TRBV20-1 and TRBJ2-5; TRBD2 fits 9 bases in the junction. The source is a male donor in good health. For the CDR3, the sequence is CSARLAGVQETQYF. The nucleotide sequence is TGCAGTGCTAGGTTAGCGGGAGTTCAGGAGACCCAGTACTTC.